This T cell receptor beta chain was recorded in a study of blood T cell repertoires in COVID-19. On the study more broadly: Some COVID-19 samples were acute and others convalescent; all came from the United States, Italy and Spain.

The V gene end was trimmed by 4 bases and the J gene end by 8 bases; junction bases not matched to a gene: 3. Germline CDR1 is SGHRS and CDR2 is YFSETQ. The CDR3 extends over 12 amino acids. Using immunoSEQ multiplex PCR, the repertoire was profiled, and TCRdb retains in-frame clones only, with some absent. The sample yields approximately 140,000 clones, 88% seen once. Sequenced input: peripheral blood. The TCR sequence derives from a man between 50 and 59 years old with active or convalescent COVID-19. This rearrangement joins TRBV5-1 to TRBJ1-1; 9 nucleotides line up with TRBD1. In DNA form, the CDR3 reads TGCGCCAGCAGCGGGGGGACAGGGGAAGCTTTCTTT. This encodes CASSGGTGEAFF.